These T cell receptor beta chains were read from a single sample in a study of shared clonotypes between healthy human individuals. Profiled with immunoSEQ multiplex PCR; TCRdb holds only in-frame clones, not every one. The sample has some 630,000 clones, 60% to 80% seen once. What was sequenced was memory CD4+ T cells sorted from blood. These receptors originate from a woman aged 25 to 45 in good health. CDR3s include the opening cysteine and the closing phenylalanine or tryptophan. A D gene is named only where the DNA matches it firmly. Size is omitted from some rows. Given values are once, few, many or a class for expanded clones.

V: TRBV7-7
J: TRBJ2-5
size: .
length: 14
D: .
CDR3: CASSFTGTGETQYF
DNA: TGTGCCAGCAGCTTTACAGGGACGGGGGAGACCCAGTACTTC

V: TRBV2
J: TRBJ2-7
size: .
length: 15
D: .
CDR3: CASSELDPTYYEQYF
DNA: TGTGCCAGCAGTGAATTGGACCCCACCTACTACGAGCAGTACTTC

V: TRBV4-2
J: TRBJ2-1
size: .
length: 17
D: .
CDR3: CASSPQDGLKGIDEQFF
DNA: TGTGCCAGCAGCCCCCAGGACGGACTAAAAGGGATCGATGAGCAGTTCTTC

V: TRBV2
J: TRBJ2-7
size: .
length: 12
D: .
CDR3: CASSRTDYEQYF
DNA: TGTGCCAGCAGCCGGACAGACTACGAGCAGTACTTC

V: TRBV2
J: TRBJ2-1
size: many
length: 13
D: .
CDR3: CASKSGAPNEQFF
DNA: TGTGCCAGCAAGTCGGGAGCCCCCAATGAGCAGTTCTTC

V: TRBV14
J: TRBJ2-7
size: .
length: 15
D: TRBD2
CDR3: CASSSTSGSSYEQYF
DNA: TGTGCCAGCAGCTCGACTAGCGGGAGCTCCTACGAGCAGTACTTC

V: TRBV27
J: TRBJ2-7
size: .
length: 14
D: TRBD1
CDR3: CASSTRGQAYEQYF
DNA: TGTGCCAGCAGCACTAGGGGGCAAGCCTACGAGCAGTACTTC

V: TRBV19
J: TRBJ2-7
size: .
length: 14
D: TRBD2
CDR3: CASDKGLADYEQYF
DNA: TGTGCCAGTGACAAAGGACTAGCGGACTACGAGCAGTACTTC

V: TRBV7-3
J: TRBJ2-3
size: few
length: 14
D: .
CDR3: CASSLGRSSDTQYF
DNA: TGTGCCAGCAGCTTAGGAAGGAGCTCAGATACGCAGTATTTT

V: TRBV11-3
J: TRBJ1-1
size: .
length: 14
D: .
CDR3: CASSHAGPNTEAFF
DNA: TGTGCCAGCAGCCACGCAGGTCCGAACACTGAAGCCTTCTTT

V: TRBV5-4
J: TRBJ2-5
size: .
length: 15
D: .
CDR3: CASSRIGTYQETQYF
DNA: TGTGCCAGCAGCCGAATCGGGACTTATCAAGAGACCCAGTACTTC

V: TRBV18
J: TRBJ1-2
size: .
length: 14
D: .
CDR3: CASSPPDRNYGYTF
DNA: TGTGCCAGCTCACCACCGGACAGAAACTATGGCTACACCTTC

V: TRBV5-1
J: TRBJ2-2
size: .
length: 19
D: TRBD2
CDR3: CASKWASGSPEPNTGELFF
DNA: TGCGCCAGCAAATGGGCTAGCGGGAGTCCCGAACCCAACACCGGGGAGCTGTTTTTT

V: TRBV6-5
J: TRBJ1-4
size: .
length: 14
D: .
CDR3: CASSRDGGHEKLFF
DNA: TGTGCCAGCAGCCGGGACGGAGGCCATGAAAAACTGTTTTTT

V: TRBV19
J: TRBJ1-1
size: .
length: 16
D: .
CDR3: CASSIGGRQTNTEAFF
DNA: TGTGCCAGTAGTATAGGGGGCCGACAGACGAACACTGAAGCTTTCTTT

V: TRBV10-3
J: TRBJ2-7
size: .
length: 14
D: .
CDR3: CAINSAGMSYEQYF
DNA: TGTGCCATCAACAGTGCAGGGATGTCCTACGAGCAGTACTTC

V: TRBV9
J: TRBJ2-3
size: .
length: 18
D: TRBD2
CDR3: CASSAGLAERSSTDTQYF
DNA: TGTGCCAGCAGCGCGGGACTAGCGGAGAGGAGTTCCACAGATACGCAGTATTTT